This TCR beta chain was identified during a study of shared clonotypes between healthy human individuals. The method was immunoSEQ multiplex PCR; TCRdb's version includes in-frame clones alone and lacks a portion of them. The sample includes roughly 2 million clones, about 94% of them seen just once. Trimming at V came to 4 bases and at J to 8 bases, leaving 11 bases not matched to a gene. Germline V CDR1 and CDR2: SGHTA, FQGNSA. The CDR3 is 15 amino acids. The clonotype was recovered from a man between 18 and 29 years old in good health. The sequencing sample was made of naive CD4+ T cells sorted from blood. Subset of the sample: CD45RA+ positively selected. The rearrangement joins TRBV7-2 to TRBJ1-2, with TRBD1 matching 9 bases. The CDR3 DNA is TGTGCCAGCAGCTCCCGGGACAGGGTGGATTCGGGCTACACCTTC. It encodes CASSSRDRVDSGYTF.